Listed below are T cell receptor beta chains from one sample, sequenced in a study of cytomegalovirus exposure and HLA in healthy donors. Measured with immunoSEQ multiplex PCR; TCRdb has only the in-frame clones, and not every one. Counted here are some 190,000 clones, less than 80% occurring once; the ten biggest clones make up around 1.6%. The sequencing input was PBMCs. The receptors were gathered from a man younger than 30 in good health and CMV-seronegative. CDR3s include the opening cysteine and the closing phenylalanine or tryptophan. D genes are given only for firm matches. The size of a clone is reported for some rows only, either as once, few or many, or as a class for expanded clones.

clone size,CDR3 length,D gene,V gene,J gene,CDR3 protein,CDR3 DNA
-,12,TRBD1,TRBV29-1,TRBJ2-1,CSVASGQGEQFF,TGCAGCGTTGCTTCCGGACAGGGTGAGCAGTTCTTC
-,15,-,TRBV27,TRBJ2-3,CASSPWWRGRDTQYF,TGTGCCAGCAGTCCGTGGTGGAGGGGGCGGGATACGCAGTATTTT
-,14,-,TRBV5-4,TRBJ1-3,CAYTEDFSGNTIYF,TGTGCCTATACCGAGGATTTCTCTGGAAACACCATATATTTT
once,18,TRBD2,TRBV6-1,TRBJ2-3,CASSEYPPSGRSTDTQYF,TGTGCCAGCAGTGAATACCCCCCTAGCGGGCGAAGCACAGATACGCAGTATTTT
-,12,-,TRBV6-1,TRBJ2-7,CASSERGYEQYF,TGTGCCAGCAGTGAAAGGGGCTACGAGCAGTACTTC
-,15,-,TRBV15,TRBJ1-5,CATSRGSGVNQPQHF,TGTGCCACCAGCAGAGGGTCAGGGGTTAATCAGCCCCAGCATTTT
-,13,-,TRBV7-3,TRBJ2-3,CASSLPLEGTQYF,TGTGCCAGCAGCTTACCGCTGGAGGGTACGCAGTATTTT
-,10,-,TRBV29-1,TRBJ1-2,CSVVEGSYTF,TGCAGCGTTGTGGAGGGGAGCTACACCTTC
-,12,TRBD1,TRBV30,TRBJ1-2,CAWSPGGGGYTF,TGTGCCTGGAGTCCAGGGGGCGGAGGCTACACCTTC
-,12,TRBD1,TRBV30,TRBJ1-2,CALTGGGYGYTF,TGTGCCTTGACAGGGGGCGGCTATGGCTACACCTTC
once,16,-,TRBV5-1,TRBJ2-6,CASSLAPVSGANVLTF,TGCGCCAGCAGCTTGGCTCCAGTCTCTGGGGCCAACGTCCTGACTTTC
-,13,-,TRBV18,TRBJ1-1,CASSRDMNTEAFF,TGTGCCAGCTCCCGGGACATGAACACTGAAGCTTTCTTT
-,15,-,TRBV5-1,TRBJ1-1,CASSLDRVVNTEAFF,TGCGCCAGCAGCTTGGACAGGGTGGTGAACACTGAAGCTTTCTTT
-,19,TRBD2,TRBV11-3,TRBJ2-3,CASSHTNARLAGVPDTQYF,TGTGCCAGCAGCCATACAAACGCCAGACTAGCGGGAGTCCCAGATACGCAGTATTTT
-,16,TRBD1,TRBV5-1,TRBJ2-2,CASSPTSGQGIGELFF,TGCGCCAGCAGCCCAACCTCGGGACAGGGAATCGGGGAGCTGTTTTTT
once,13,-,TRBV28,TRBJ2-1,CATRSPGRGEQFF,TGTGCCACTAGAAGTCCGGGTCGGGGTGAGCAGTTCTTC
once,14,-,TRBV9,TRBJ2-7,CASSSRRATYEQYF,TGTGCCAGCAGCTCCCGCAGGGCGACCTACGAGCAGTACTTC
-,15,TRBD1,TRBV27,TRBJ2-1,CASTLGQGGNNEQFF,TGTGCCAGTACTCTCGGACAGGGGGGTAACAATGAGCAGTTCTTC
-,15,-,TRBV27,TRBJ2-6,CASSGTGSGANVLTF,TGTGCCAGCAGTGGTACAGGGAGCGGGGCCAACGTCCTGACTTTC
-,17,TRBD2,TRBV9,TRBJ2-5,CASSVGGSGGIQETQYF,TGTGCCAGCAGCGTGGGTGGTAGCGGGGGGATCCAAGAGACCCAGTACTTC
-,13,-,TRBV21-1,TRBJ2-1,CASSKDFLNEQFF,TGTGCCAGCAGCAAAGACTTCCTCAATGAGCAGTTCTTC
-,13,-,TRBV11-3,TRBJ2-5,CASSFSGQETQYF,TGTGCCAGCAGCTTTTCGGGACAAGAGACCCAGTACTTC
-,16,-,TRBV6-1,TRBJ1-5,CASSEWALQGNQPQHF,TGTGCCAGCAGTGAATGGGCACTCCAGGGCAATCAGCCCCAGCATTTT
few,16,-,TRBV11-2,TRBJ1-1,CASSFFLQGSGTEAFF,TGTGCCAGCAGCTTTTTCTTACAGGGTTCGGGAACTGAAGCTTTCTTT
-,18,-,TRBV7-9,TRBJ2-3,CASSPRGSAQTSTDTQYF,TGTGCCAGCAGCCCCCGGGGGAGCGCACAGACTAGCACAGATACGCAGTATTTT
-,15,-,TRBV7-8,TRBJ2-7,CASSQGHPSSYEQYF,TGTGCCAGCAGCCAAGGACACCCGAGCTCCTACGAGCAGTACTTC
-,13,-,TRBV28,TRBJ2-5,CASRDLTLETQYF,TGTGCCAGCAGGGACTTGACCCTGGAGACCCAGTACTTC
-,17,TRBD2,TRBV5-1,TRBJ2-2,CASVTSGGQLDTGELFF,TGCGCCAGCGTGACTAGCGGGGGGCAATTGGACACCGGGGAGCTGTTTTTT
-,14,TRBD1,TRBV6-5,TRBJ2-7,CASRPDRGFVEQYF,TGTGCCAGCAGACCGGACAGGGGGTTTGTCGAGCAGTACTTC
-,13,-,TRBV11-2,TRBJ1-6,CASTSEGRAPLHF,TGTGCCAGCACCTCGGAGGGGCGGGCACCCCTCCACTTT
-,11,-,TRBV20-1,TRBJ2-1,CSASGYNEQFF,TGCAGTGCTAGCGGCTACAATGAGCAGTTCTTC
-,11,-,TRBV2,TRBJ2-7,CASSQTYEQYF,TGTGCCAGCAGCCAGACCTACGAGCAGTACTTC
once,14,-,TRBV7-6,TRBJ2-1,CASSLRGLDNEQFF,TGTGCCAGCAGCTTAAGGGGATTGGACAATGAGCAGTTCTTC
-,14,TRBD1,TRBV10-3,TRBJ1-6,CAISGDSYNSPLHF,TGTGCCATCAGTGGGGACAGCTATAATTCACCCCTCCACTTT
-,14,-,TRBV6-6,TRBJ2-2,CASSYSRGTGELFF,TGTGCCAGCAGTTACTCCAGAGGCACCGGGGAGCTGTTTTTT
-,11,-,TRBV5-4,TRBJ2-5,CASSLGENQYF,TGTGCCAGCAGCTTGGGAGAGAACCAGTACTTC
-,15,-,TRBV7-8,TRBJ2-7,CASSLPQQGSYEQYF,TGTGCCAGCAGCTTACCCCAACAGGGCTCCTACGAGCAGTACTTC
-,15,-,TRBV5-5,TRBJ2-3,CASSLEVGRGDTQYF,TGTGCCAGCAGCTTGGAGGTGGGTAGAGGAGATACGCAGTATTTT
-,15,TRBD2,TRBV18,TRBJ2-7,CASSPLPSGAYEQYF,TGTGCCAGCTCACCCCTACCTAGCGGGGCCTACGAGCAGTACTTC
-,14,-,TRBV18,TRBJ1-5,CASSPGRNNQPQHF,TGTGCCAGCTCACCGGGCAGGAACAATCAGCCCCAGCATTTT
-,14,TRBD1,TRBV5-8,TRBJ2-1,CASSRAGTGYEQFF,TGTGCCAGCAGCCGAGCCGGGACAGGATATGAGCAGTTCTTC
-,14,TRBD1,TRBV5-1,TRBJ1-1,CASSDRDRNTEAFF,TGCGCCAGCAGCGACCGGGACAGGAACACTGAAGCTTTCTTT
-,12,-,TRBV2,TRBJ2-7,CASSQGPYEQYF,TGTGCCAGCAGTCAGGGCCCCTACGAGCAGTACTTC
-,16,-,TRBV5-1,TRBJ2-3,CASSLRSGQRTDTQYF,TGCGCCAGCAGCTTACGCTCCGGACAGCGCACAGATACGCAGTATTTT
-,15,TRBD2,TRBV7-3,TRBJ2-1,CASSISGSSYNEQFF,TGTGCCAGCAGTATTAGCGGGAGCTCCTACAATGAGCAGTTCTTC